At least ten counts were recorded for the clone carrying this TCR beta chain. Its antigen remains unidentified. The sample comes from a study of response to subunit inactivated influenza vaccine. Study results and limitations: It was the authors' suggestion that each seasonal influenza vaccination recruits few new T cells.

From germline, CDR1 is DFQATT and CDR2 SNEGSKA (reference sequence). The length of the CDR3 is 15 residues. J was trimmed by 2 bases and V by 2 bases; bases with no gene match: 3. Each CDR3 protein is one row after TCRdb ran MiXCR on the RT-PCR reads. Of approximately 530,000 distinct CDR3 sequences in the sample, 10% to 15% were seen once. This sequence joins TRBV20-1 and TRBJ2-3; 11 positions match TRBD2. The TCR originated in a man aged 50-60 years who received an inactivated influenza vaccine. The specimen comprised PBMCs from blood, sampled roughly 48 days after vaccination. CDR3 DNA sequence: TGCAGTGCTAGACGACTAGCGGGACCCACAGATACGCAGTATTTT. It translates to CSARRLAGPTDTQYF.